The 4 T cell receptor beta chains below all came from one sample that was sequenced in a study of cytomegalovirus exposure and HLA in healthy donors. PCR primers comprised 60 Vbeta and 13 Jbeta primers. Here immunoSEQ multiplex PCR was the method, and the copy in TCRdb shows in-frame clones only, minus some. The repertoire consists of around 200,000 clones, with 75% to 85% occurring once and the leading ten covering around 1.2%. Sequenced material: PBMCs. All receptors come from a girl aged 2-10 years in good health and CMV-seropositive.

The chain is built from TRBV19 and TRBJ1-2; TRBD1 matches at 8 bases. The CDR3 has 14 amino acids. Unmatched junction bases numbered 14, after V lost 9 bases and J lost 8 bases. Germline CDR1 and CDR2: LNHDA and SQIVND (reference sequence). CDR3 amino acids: CASYRARGQRGYTF. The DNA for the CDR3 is TGTGCCAGCTACCGGGCCAGGGGGCAAAGGGGCTACACCTTC.

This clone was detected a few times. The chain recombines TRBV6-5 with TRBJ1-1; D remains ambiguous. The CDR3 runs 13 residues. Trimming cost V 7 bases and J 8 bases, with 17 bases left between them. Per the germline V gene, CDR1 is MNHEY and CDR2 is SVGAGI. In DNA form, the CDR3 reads TGTGCCAGCATCTCAGGAATCCCGCAGGAAGCTTTCTTT. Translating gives CASISGIPQEAFF.

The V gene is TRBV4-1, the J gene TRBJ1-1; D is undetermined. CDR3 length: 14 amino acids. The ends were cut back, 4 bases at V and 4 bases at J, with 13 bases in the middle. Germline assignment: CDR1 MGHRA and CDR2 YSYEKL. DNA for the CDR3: TGCGCCAGCAGCCGATCCCGGGAAGGCACTGAAGCTTTCTTT. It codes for CASSRSREGTEAFF.

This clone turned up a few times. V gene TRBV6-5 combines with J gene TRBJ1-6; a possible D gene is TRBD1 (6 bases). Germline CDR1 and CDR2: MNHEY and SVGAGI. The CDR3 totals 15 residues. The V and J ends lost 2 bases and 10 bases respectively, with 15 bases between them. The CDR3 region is CASSYGWTVSSPLHF. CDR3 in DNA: TGTGCCAGCAGTTACGGGTGGACAGTATCCTCACCCCTCCACTTT.